This T cell receptor beta chain was identified during a study of identifying expanded T cells in peripheral blood. Details on this clone: Its specificity is unknown.

Sequencing used immunoSEQ multiplex PCR; TCRdb keeps in-frame clones, though not all of them. The sample consists of 70,000 to 95,000 clones, about 90% of them appearing once. General study points: Variance in clone template counts between approximately two-week samples significantly increased with total template count across all healthy donors. Over two and four weeks, about 15 and 19 clones changed, versus 1.2 between replicates.

Specimen: blood. The sequence came from a person between 18 and 75 years old in good health.

The CDR3 bases are TGTGCCTACCCTCACGAGGGGGGTCTCTATGGCTACACCTTC. Its translation is CAYPHEGGLYGYTF. The chain recombines TRBV30 with TRBJ1-2; D perhaps matches TRBD1 (6 bases). Trimming took off 7 bases at V and 4 bases at J, with 19 bases between the two ends. CDR1 and CDR2 from the germline V gene are GTSNPN and SVGIG (reference sequence). The CDR3 is made up of 14 amino acids. Drawing the rest from reference TRBV30 and TRBJ1-2, the complete variable domain is SQTIHQWPATLVQPVGSPLSLECTVEGTSNPNLYWYRQAAGRGLQLLFYSVGIGQISSEVPQNLSASRPQDRQFILSSKKLLLSDSGFYLCAYPHEGGLYGYTFGSGTRLTVV.